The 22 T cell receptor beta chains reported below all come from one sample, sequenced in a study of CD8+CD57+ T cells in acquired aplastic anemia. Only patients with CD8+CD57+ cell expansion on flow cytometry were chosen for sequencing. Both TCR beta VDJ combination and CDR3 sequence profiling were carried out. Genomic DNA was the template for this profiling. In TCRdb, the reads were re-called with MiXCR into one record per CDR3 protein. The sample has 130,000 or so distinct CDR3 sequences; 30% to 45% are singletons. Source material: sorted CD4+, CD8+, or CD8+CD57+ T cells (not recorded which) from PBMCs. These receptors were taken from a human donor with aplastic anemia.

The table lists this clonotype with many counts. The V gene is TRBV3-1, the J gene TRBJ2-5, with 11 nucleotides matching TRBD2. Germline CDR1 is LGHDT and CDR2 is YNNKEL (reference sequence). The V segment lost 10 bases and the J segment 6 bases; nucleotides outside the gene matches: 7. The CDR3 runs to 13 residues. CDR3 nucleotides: TGTGCCACCGAACTAGCGGGGGCGAAGACCCAGTACTTC. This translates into CATELAGAKTQYF.

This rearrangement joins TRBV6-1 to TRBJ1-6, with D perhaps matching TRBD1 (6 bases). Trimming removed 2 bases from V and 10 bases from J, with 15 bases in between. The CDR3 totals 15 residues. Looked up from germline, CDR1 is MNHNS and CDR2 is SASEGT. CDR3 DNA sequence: TGTGCCAGCAGTGAAAGGGCAGGGGAGGGATCACCCCTCCACTTT. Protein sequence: CASSERAGEGSPLHF.

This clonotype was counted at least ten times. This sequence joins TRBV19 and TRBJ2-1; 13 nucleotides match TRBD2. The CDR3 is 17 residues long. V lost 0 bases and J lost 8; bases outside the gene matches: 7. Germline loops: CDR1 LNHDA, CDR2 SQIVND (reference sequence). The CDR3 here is CASSIDLRLAGGHEQFF. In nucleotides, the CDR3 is TGTGCCAGTAGTATAGATCTTAGACTAGCGGGGGGCCATGAGCAGTTCTTC.

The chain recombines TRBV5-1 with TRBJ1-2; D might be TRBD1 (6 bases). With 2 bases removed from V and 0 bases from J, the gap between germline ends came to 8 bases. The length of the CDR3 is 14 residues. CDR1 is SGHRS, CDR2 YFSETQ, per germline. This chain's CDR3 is CASSFGQPNYGYTF. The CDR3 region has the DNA TGCGCCAGCAGCTTCGGACAGCCTAACTATGGCTACACCTTC. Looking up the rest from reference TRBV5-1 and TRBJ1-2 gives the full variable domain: KAGVTQTPRYLIKTRGQQVTLSCSPISGHRSVSWYQQTPGQGLQFLFEYFSETQRNKGNFPGRFSGRQFSNSRSEMNVSTLELGDSALYLCASSFGQPNYGYTFGSGTRLTVV.

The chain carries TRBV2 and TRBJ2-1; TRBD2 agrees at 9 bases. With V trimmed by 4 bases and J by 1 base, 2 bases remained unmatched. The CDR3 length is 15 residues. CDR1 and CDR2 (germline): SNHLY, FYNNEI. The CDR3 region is CASSVSGGSYNEQFF. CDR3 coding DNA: TGTGCCAGCAGTGTTAGCGGGGGATCCTACAATGAGCAGTTCTTC.

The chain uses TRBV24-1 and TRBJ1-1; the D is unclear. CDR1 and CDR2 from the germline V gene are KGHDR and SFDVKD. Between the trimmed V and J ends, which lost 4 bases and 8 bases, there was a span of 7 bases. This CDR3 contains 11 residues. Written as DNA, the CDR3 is TGTGCCACCAGTGAGGGGAGCGAAGCTTTCTTT. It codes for CATSEGSEAFF.

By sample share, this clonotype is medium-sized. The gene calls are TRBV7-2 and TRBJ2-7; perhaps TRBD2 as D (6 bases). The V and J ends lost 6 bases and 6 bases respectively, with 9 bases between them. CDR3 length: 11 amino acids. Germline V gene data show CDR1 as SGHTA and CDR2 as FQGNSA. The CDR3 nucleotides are TGTGCCAGCAGGGAGGGGATCGAGCAGTACTTC. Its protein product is CASREGIEQYF.

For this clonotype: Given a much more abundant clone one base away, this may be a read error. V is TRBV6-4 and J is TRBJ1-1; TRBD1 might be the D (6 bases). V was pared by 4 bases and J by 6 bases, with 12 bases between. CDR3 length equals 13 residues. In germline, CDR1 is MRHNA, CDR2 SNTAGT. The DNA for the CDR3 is TGTGCCAGCAGTGGAACAGGGCGGGCTGAAGCTTTCTTT. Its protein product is CASSGTGRAEAFF.

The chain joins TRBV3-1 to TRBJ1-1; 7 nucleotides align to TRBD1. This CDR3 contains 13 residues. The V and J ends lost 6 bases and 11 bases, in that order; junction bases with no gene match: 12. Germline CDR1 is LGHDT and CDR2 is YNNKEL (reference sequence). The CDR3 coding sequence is TGTGCCAGCAGAGCGGGGGACAGAAGATCGGCTTTCTTT. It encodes CASRAGDRRSAFF.

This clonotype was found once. The CDR3 nucleotides are TGTGCCACCAGCAGCTTAGAGCGGGGCGGGATAGATACGCAGTATTTT. It codes for CATSSLERGGIDTQYF. The V call is TRBV15, the J call TRBJ2-3; 7 nucleotides line up with TRBD2. This CDR3 contains 16 residues. Germline trimming cut 3 bases from V and 5 bases from J; bases unmatched to any gene: 11. Germline lookup yields CDR1 LNHNV and CDR2 YYDKDF (reference sequence).

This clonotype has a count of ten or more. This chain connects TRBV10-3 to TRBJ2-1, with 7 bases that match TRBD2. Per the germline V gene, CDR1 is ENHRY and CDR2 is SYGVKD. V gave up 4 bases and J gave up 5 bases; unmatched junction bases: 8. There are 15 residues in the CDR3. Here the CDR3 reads CAISGRGGRNNEQFF. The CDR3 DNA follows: TGTGCCATCAGTGGACGGGGCGGGAGAAACAATGAGCAGTTCTTC.

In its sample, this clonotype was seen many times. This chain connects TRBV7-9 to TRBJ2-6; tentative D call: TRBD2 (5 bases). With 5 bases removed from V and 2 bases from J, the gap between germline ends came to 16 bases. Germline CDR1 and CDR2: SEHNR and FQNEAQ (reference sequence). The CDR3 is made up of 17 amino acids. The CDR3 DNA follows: TGTGCCAGCAGCCCGACTGTTATCGGGACTGGGGCCAACGTCCTGACTTTC. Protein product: CASSPTVIGTGANVLTF.

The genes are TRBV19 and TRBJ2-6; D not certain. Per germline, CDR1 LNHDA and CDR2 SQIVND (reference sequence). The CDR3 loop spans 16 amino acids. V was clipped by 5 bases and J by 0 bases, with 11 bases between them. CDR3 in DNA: TGTGCCAGTAGTCTGAACAGAGGCTCTGGGGCCAACGTCCTGACTTTC. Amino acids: CASSLNRGSGANVLTF.

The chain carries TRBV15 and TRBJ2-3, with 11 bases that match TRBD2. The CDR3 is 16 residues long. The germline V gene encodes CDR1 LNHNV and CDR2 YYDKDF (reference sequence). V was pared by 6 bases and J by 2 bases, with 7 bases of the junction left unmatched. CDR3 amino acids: CATRSGTSGFTDTQYF. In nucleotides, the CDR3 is TGTGCCACCAGATCGGGGACTAGCGGATTCACAGATACGCAGTATTTT.

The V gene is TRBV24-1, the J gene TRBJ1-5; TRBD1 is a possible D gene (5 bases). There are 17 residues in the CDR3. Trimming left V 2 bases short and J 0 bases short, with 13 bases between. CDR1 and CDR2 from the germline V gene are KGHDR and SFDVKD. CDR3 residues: CATSDYRGRNSNQPQHF. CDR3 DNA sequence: TGTGCCACCAGTGATTACCGGGGCCGAAATAGCAATCAGCCCCAGCATTTT.

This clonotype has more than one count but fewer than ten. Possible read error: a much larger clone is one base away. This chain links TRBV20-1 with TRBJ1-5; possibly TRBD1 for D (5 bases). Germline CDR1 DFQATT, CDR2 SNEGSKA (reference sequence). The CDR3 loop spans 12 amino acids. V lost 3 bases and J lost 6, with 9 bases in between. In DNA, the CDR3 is TGCAGTGCTAGTGGAAGGGGTCAGCCCCAGCATTTT. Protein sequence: CSASGRGQPQHF.

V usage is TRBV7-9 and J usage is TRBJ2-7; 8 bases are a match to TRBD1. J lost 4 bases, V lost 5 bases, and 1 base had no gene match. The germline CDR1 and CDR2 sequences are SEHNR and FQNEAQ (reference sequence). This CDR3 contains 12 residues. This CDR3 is CASSGQGYEQYV. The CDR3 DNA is TGTGCCAGCAGCGGACAGGGTTACGAGCAGTACGTC.

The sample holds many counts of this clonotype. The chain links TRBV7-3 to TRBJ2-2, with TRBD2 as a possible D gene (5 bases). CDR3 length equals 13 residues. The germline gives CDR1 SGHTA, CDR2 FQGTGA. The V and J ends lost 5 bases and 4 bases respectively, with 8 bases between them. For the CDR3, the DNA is TGTGCCAGCAGCACCCTAGCCACCGGGGAGCTGTTTTTT. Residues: CASSTLATGELFF.

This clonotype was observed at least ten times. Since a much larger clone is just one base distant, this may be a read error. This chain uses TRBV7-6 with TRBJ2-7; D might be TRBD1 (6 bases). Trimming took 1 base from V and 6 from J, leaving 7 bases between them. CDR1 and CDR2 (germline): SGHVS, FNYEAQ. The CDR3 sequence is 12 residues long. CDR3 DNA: TGTGCCAGCAGCTTAGTGGGGGCCGAGCAGTACTTC. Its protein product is CASSLVGAEQYF.

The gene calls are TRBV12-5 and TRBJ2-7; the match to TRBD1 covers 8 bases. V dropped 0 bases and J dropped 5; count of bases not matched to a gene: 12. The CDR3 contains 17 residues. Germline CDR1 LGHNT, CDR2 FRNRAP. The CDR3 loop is CASGLVRETGVWNEQYF. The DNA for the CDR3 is TGTGCTAGTGGTTTGGTAAGGGAGACAGGGGTTTGGAACGAGCAGTACTTC.

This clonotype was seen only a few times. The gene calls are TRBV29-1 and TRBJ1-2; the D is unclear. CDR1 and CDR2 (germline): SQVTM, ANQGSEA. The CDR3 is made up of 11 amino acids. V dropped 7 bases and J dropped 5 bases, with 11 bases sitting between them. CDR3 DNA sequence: TGCAGCGCCGAGACGGATTATGGCTACACCTTC. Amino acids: CSAETDYGYTF. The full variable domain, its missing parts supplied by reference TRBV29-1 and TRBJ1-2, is SAVISQKPSRDICQRGTSLTIQCQVDSQVTMMFWYRQQPGQSLTLIATANQGSEATYESGFVIDKFPISRPNLTFSTLTVSNMSPEDSSIYLCSAETDYGYTFGSGTRLTVV.

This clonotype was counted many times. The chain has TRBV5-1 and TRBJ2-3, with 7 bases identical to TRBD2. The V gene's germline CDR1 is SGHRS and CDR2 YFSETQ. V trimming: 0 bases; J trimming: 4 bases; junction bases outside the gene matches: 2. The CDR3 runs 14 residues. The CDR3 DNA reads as TGCGCCAGCAGCTTGGGACTAGCCGCAGATACGCAGTATTTT. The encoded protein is CASSLGLAADTQYF.